Reported below is one T cell receptor gamma chain. The antigen this receptor binds is unknown. No clone much larger than this one lies a single base away; base qualities are absent. Different DNA sequences within this sample yield the same CDR3. This sample was included in a study of Vδ1+ human thymocytes listed by TCRdb under 2018. Background for the entire study: As a data resource, the study described the mRNA-level TRG and TRD CDR3 repertoires of highly purified Vdelta1+ thymocytes obtained from young children. Earlier work had validated the multiplex-based CDR3 amplicon strategy against 5'RACE-based methods for generating CDR3 amplicons.

RNA was extracted with the RNeasy mini kit and reverse transcribed using Superscript III. Multiplex PCR was used to generate CDR3 amplicons, with pooled V-gene forward primers and a constant-region reverse primer carrying Illumina adaptor overhangs. After gel purification, the amplicons were indexed with Nextera index primers over about 8 extra PCR cycles and then purified using AMPure XP beads. Sequencing of libraries was performed on an Illumina MiSeq using paired-end 250 bp reads, dual indexing and a roughly 20% PhiX spike-in. For the original study's pipeline: Read quality was checked with FastQC, and TRG read pairs were merged using ea-utils fastq-join. IMGT/HighV-QUEST was used to annotate the sequences, only productive sequences with an unambiguous V-gene assignment were kept, and clonotypes were defined as sequences sharing an identical CDR3 sequence. For downstream analysis, VDJtools 1.1.1, tcR 2.2.3, Treemap and vegan Shannon diversity in R 3.4.4 were used. With CATT, TCRdb called clones again from the public reads; duplicate DNA rows were later joined. V and J calls and clone size were set by TCRdb, not the authors. This sample comprises over 5,500 gamma-chain clones, approximately 42% of them detected only once. The ten largest clones capture roughly 2.1% of the sample.

Study-level results and caveats: Because unexpected Vdelta2 sequences could lead to misinterpretation of bulk repertoire data, the authors recommended using highly purified populations and single-cell validation. Despite high sort purity, approximately 19% of thymic TRD sequences were Vdelta2 (and few Vdelta3), unlike peripheral blood Vdelta1+ controls. Because no clustering by age or sex was observed, donors were not stratified by these variables in the analyses. The thymic TRG and TRD repertoires appeared highly polyclonal, with Gaussian CDR3 length distributions, in contrast to the oligoclonal repertoires of peripheral blood. Many TRG clonotypes were shared between donors (up to about 6.9x10^3), whereas TRD repertoires were essentially private (max 116 shared).

The CDR3 sequence holds 12 residues, the cysteine and phenylalanine included. The DNA shown is the 36-base CDR3, in frame from base 1. From V the trimming removes 4 bases and from J it removes 8 bases, while the gene matches leave 8 bases of the junction unaccounted for. The germline V gene provides CDR1 EGSTGY and CDR2 YDSYTSSV. Thymic samples were depleted of alphabeta T cells, then CD3+ TCRVdelta1+ TCRVdelta2- thymocytes were FACS-sorted. The purity of the sorted Vdelta1+ thymocytes fell between about 97% and 99.6%. Thymic specimens came from roughly eight paediatric patients undergoing corrective cardiac surgery, aged from about 5 days to 17 months. After the thymic tissue was dispersed, mononuclear cells were isolated using a Histopaque-1077 density gradient. The staining antibodies were anti-TCRVdelta1 clone TS8.2, anti-TCRVdelta2 clone B6, anti-CD3 clone HIT3a and anti-TCRalphabeta clone IP26.

This chain is built from TRGV4 and TRGJ1 or TRGJ2. The receptor was derived from a boy less than two years old who had congenital heart surgery. The sequenced sample was Vdelta1+ gamma-delta thymocytes from the thymus. Taken with the paper, the label for cell subset or site translates to: FACS-sorted CD3+ TCRalphabeta- TCRVdelta1+ TCRVdelta2- thymocytes. The sequenced DNA is TGTGCCACCTGGGACGGGCCAAATAAGAAACTCTTT. Translated, this gives CATWDGPNKKLF.